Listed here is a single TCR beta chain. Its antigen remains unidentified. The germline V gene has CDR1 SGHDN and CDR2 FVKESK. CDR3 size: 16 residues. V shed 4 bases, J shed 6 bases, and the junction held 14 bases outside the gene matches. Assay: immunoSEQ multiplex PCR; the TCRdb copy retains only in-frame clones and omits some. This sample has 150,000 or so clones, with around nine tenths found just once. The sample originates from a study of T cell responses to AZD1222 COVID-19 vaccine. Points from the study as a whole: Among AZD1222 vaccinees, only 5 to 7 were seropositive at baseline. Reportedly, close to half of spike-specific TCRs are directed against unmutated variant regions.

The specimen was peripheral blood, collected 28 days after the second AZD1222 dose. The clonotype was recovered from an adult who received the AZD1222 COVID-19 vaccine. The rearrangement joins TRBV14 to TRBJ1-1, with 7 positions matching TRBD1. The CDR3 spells CASSLDGWQGDAEAFF. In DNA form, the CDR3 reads TGTGCCAGCAGCCTCGACGGGTGGCAGGGGGACGCTGAAGCTTTCTTT.